In its sample, the clone carrying this T cell receptor (beta chain) was seen many times. The data are from a study of T cells after yellow fever vaccination. Looking at the study overall: Fractions with few cells were prepared using SMART-Seq v4 Ultra Low Input.

Germline V CDR1 and CDR2: SEHNR, FQNEAQ (reference sequence). The germline V and J ends were trimmed by 1 base and 1 base, with 11 bases remaining between them. The CDR3 spans 15 residues. TCRdb re-called the 5' RACE reads through MiXCR, storing one row per CDR3 protein. This table has around 350,000 distinct CDR3 sequences, 6.2% appearing once. V and J are TRBV7-9 and TRBJ2-7, with D perhaps TRBD2 (5 bases). The sequences come from PBMCs, collected 5 days after the yellow fever booster vaccination. The TCR was taken from a man aged 30 to 39 who received the YFV17D yellow fever vaccine. In DNA form, the CDR3 reads TGTGCCAGCAGCTTAGAAGCGGCGATTTCCTACGAGCAGTACTTC. This translates into CASSLEAAISYEQYF. Supplemented by reference TRBV7-9 and TRBJ2-7, the full variable domain reads DTGVSQNPRHKITKRGQNVTFRCDPISEHNRLYWYRQTLGQGPEFLTYFQNEAQLEKSRLLSDRFSAERPKGSFSTLEIQRTEQGDSAMYLCASSLEAAISYEQYFGPGTRLTVT.